This T cell receptor beta chain derives from a study of OX40 agonist ivuxolimab in advanced cancers. Study-level background: Ivuxolimab, an agonistic anti-OX40 (CD134) antibody, was given to patients.

With respect to this clone: The antigen is not known.

Regarding the study as a whole: The average count of expanded clones was higher among CD8+ T cells than among CD4+.

Trimming cost V 3 bases and J 5 bases, with 17 bases left between them. The CDR3 totals 16 residues. Germline loops: CDR1 LNHDA, CDR2 SQIVND (reference sequence). The table came from immunoSEQ multiplex PCR; TCRdb's copy has only in-frame clones and leaves some out. The sample records tens of thousands of clones, roughly 89% being singletons. The source was CD4+ or CD8+ T cells sorted from blood, collected in a trial of the OX40 agonist ivuxolimab. This TCR was sampled from an adult with an advanced solid tumor such as melanoma, head and neck, liver or kidney cancer. This chain uses TRBV19 with TRBJ1-5, with unresolved D. As DNA, the CDR3 is TGTGCCAGTAGTATTCCGACGGCACCAAGCTATCAGCCCCAGCATTTT. It encodes CASSIPTAPSYQPQHF. The full variable domain, its missing parts supplied by reference TRBV19 and TRBJ1-5, is DGGITQSPKYLFRKEGQNVTLSCEQNLNHDAMYWYRQDPGQGLRLIYYSQIVNDFQKGDIAEGYSVSREKKESFPLTVTSAQKNPTAFYLCASSIPTAPSYQPQHFGDGTRLSIL.